Listed here are 3 T cell receptor beta chains from one sample, sequenced in a study of T-cell reconstitution after alpha-beta-depleted transplantation in children. TCRbeta library construction was performed incorporating unique molecular identifiers. TCRdb re-called the PCR reads with MiXCR, one entry per CDR3 protein. The sample consists of nearly 550,000 distinct CDR3 sequences, around 16% of them appearing once. The sample in question was PBMCs from the stem cell graft donor, obtained from the stem cell graft. Receptors originate from a human donor who donated a stem cell graft to a child with acute lymphoblastic leukemia.

This clonotype was seen ten or more times. The chain couples TRBV20-1 to TRBJ2-7; the match to TRBD1 covers 11 bases. From germline, CDR1 is DFQATT and CDR2 SNEGSKA (reference sequence). The CDR3 is 13 amino acids. Germline trimming cut 7 bases from V and 4 bases from J; bases unmatched to any gene: 6. This CDR3 is CSGPGQGGYEQYF. The CDR3 DNA reads as TGCAGTGGCCCGGGACAGGGGGGATACGAGCAGTACTTC.

Notes on this clonotype: One end of the junction fails to match germline, which may point to a read error. The V gene is TRBV6-1, the J gene TRBJ1-4, with D hard to call. In germline, CDR1 is MNHNS, CDR2 SASEGT. The CDR3 extends over 15 amino acids. CDR3 in amino acids: CASSGEGIGNEKLFF. The CDR3 DNA reads TGTGCCAGCAGTGGAGAGGGAATTGGCAATGAGAAACTGTTTTTT.

This clonotype showed up just a few times. The chain couples TRBV12-3 or TRBV12-4 to TRBJ2-1, with 9 bases that match TRBD2. This CDR3 comprises 16 residues. After removal of 1 base from V and 3 bases from J, the junction contained 4 bases not matched to a gene. In DNA, the CDR3 is TGTGCCAGCAGTTTAGGCGGGAGGGCGATCTACAATGAGCAGTTCTTC. Translating gives CASSLGGRAIYNEQFF.